Listed below are T cell receptor beta chains from one sample, sequenced in a study of a mutant IDH1 vaccine in newly diagnosed glioma. Their antigen targets remain unknown. The assay was immunoSEQ multiplex PCR, and TCRdb's table has in-frame clones only and misses some. The sample carries under 40,000 clones, 80% to 85% recorded once. This specimen consisted of PBMCs, obtained from a glioma patient whose treatment included an IDH1 peptide vaccine. These receptors were taken from a man aged 25-40 years with glioma. Each CDR3 is given with its conserved first and last residue. D genes are given only for firm matches. Some rows have no size entry. The others give once, few or many, or a class for an expanded clone.

d_call: .; clone_size: once; v_call: TRBV19; j_call: TRBJ2-3; cdr3_nt: TGTGCCAGTAGCATATTGACAGGACGCGGCACAGATACGCAGTATTTT; cdr3_aa: CASSILTGRGTDTQYF
d_call: .; clone_size: .; v_call: TRBV6-5; j_call: TRBJ1-5; cdr3_nt: TGTGCCAGCAGCAGGAGTAGCAATCAGCCCCAGCATTTT; cdr3_aa: CASSRSSNQPQHF
d_call: TRBD1; clone_size: .; v_call: TRBV7-6; j_call: TRBJ2-7; cdr3_nt: TGTGCCAGCAGCTTAGGACAGGGCCTCTCCTACGAGCAGTACTTC; cdr3_aa: CASSLGQGLSYEQYF
d_call: .; clone_size: .; v_call: TRBV2; j_call: TRBJ1-1; cdr3_nt: TGTGCCAGCAGAGGAGGAGGGGGCACTGAAGCTTTCTTT; cdr3_aa: CASRGGGGTEAFF
d_call: TRBD1; clone_size: .; v_call: TRBV10-1; j_call: TRBJ1-1; cdr3_nt: TGCGCCAGTAGGGGACAGTCTAGCAGTGAAGCTTTCTTT; cdr3_aa: CASRGQSSSEAFF
d_call: TRBD2; clone_size: .; v_call: TRBV10-3; j_call: TRBJ2-3; cdr3_nt: TGTGCCATCAGTTCCAACATAGCGGGAGACACAGATACGCAGTATTTT; cdr3_aa: CAISSNIAGDTDTQYF
d_call: .; clone_size: .; v_call: TRBV6-6; j_call: TRBJ2-7; cdr3_nt: TGTGCCAGCAGAATAGGGAGGGGGGACTACGAGCAGTACTTC; cdr3_aa: CASRIGRGDYEQYF
d_call: .; clone_size: .; v_call: TRBV19; j_call: TRBJ2-2; cdr3_nt: TGTGCCAGTAGTATGAATCTCGGGGAGCTGTTTTTT; cdr3_aa: CASSMNLGELFF
d_call: .; clone_size: .; v_call: TRBV27; j_call: TRBJ2-3; cdr3_nt: TGTGCCAGCAGTTCGCCCAGGGCGTCCACAGATACGCAGTATTTT; cdr3_aa: CASSSPRASTDTQYF
d_call: .; clone_size: .; v_call: TRBV5-4; j_call: TRBJ2-5; cdr3_nt: TGTGCCAGCAGCTTAACCTTGGCGGTTAAGGAAGAGACCCAGTACTTC; cdr3_aa: CASSLTLAVKEETQYF
d_call: .; clone_size: .; v_call: TRBV6-1; j_call: TRBJ1-1; cdr3_nt: TGTGCCAGCAGGGAGACAGTGAACACTGAAGCTTTCTTT; cdr3_aa: CASRETVNTEAFF
d_call: TRBD1; clone_size: .; v_call: TRBV10-3; j_call: TRBJ2-7; cdr3_nt: TGTGCCACCTCCGGGACAGGGAGTTCCTACGAGCAGTACTTC; cdr3_aa: CATSGTGSSYEQYF
d_call: .; clone_size: .; v_call: TRBV11-1; j_call: TRBJ1-1; cdr3_nt: TGTGCCAGCAGCTTAATACAGGGAAACACTGAAGCTTTCTTT; cdr3_aa: CASSLIQGNTEAFF
d_call: .; clone_size: .; v_call: TRBV4-2; j_call: TRBJ2-3; cdr3_nt: TGTGCCAGCAGCCAAGGGGGGGCTAGCACAGATACGCAGTATTTT; cdr3_aa: CASSQGGASTDTQYF
d_call: .; clone_size: .; v_call: TRBV5-6; j_call: TRBJ2-1; cdr3_nt: TGTGCCAGCAGCTTGGTCGGTGGGTCCTACAATGAGCAGTTCTTC; cdr3_aa: CASSLVGGSYNEQFF
d_call: .; clone_size: .; v_call: TRBV5-5; j_call: TRBJ1-3; cdr3_nt: TGTGCCAGCAGCTTGGCAGGGGTTGGAAACACCATATATTTT; cdr3_aa: CASSLAGVGNTIYF
d_call: TRBD1; clone_size: .; v_call: TRBV2; j_call: TRBJ1-5; cdr3_nt: TGTGCCAAGGGACAGGCAATCAATCAGCCCCAGCATTTT; cdr3_aa: CAKGQAINQPQHF
d_call: .; clone_size: .; v_call: TRBV28; j_call: TRBJ1-2; cdr3_nt: TGTGCCAGCAGTTCAGCAGCTTACTATGGCTACACCTTC; cdr3_aa: CASSSAAYYGYTF
d_call: TRBD1; clone_size: .; v_call: TRBV6-1; j_call: TRBJ2-2; cdr3_nt: TGTGCCAGCAGTGGGGACAGGAACACCGGGGAGCTGTTTTTT; cdr3_aa: CASSGDRNTGELFF
d_call: .; clone_size: few; v_call: TRBV30; j_call: TRBJ2-7; cdr3_nt: TGTGCCTGGAGTGCCCCCCCCAGAATGGCAGCAACCTACGAGCAGTACTTC; cdr3_aa: CAWSAPPRMAATYEQYF
d_call: TRBD1; clone_size: .; v_call: TRBV2; j_call: TRBJ2-1; cdr3_nt: TGTGCCAGCAGTGTACAGGGGGAAAACAATGAGCAGTTCTTC; cdr3_aa: CASSVQGENNEQFF
d_call: TRBD2; clone_size: .; v_call: TRBV27; j_call: TRBJ2-5; cdr3_nt: TGTGCCAGCAGTTTATTTGCTAGCGGGGGGCGCCTAGAAGAGACCCAGTACTTC; cdr3_aa: CASSLFASGGRLEETQYF
d_call: TRBD2; clone_size: .; v_call: TRBV5-1; j_call: TRBJ2-2; cdr3_nt: TGCGCCAGCAGACTAGCGGGAGATATATCCGGGGAGCTGTTTTTT; cdr3_aa: CASRLAGDISGELFF
d_call: TRBD2; clone_size: .; v_call: TRBV11-3; j_call: TRBJ2-7; cdr3_nt: TGTGCCAGCAGCCCAGCGGGGGGAGGGCCCCGCGAGCAGTACTTC; cdr3_aa: CASSPAGGGPREQYF
d_call: TRBD2; clone_size: .; v_call: TRBV4-1; j_call: TRBJ2-7; cdr3_nt: TGCGCCAGCAGCCAAGTGGCTAGCGGGAGGTATTCCGAGCAGTACTTC; cdr3_aa: CASSQVASGRYSEQYF
d_call: .; clone_size: .; v_call: TRBV19; j_call: TRBJ1-1; cdr3_nt: TGTGCCAGTAGTATCAGGGGTAGCACTGAAGCTTTCTTT; cdr3_aa: CASSIRGSTEAFF
d_call: TRBD1; clone_size: .; v_call: TRBV4-1; j_call: TRBJ1-1; cdr3_nt: TGCGCCAGCAGCCGAGGGGGCGGGTCTGAAGCTTTCTTT; cdr3_aa: CASSRGGGSEAFF
d_call: .; clone_size: .; v_call: TRBV5-6; j_call: TRBJ2-7; cdr3_nt: TGTGCCAGCAGCTTGATGGAAACCTACGAGCAGTACTTC; cdr3_aa: CASSLMETYEQYF
d_call: .; clone_size: .; v_call: TRBV28; j_call: TRBJ2-7; cdr3_nt: TGTGCCAGCAGTTCCCACGGGGGAGCCTACGAGCAGTACTTC; cdr3_aa: CASSSHGGAYEQYF
d_call: .; clone_size: .; v_call: TRBV7-2; j_call: TRBJ1-1; cdr3_nt: TGTGCCAGCAGCTTAGGAGGGGTGAACACTGAAGCTTTCTTT; cdr3_aa: CASSLGGVNTEAFF
d_call: .; clone_size: .; v_call: TRBV4-1; j_call: TRBJ1-5; cdr3_nt: TGCGCCAGCAGCCAAGGGAAAACTTCCCAGGGGAATCAGCCCCAGCATTTT; cdr3_aa: CASSQGKTSQGNQPQHF
d_call: .; clone_size: .; v_call: TRBV29-1; j_call: TRBJ1-1; cdr3_nt: TGCAGCGTTGATTCGGGTCTCACTGAAGCTTTCTTT; cdr3_aa: CSVDSGLTEAFF
d_call: .; clone_size: .; v_call: TRBV15; j_call: TRBJ2-7; cdr3_nt: TGTGCCACCAGCAGAGAAACAGGCCGAGTGCAGTACTTC; cdr3_aa: CATSRETGRVQYF
d_call: .; clone_size: .; v_call: TRBV19; j_call: TRBJ2-1; cdr3_nt: TGTGCCAGTAGCGGGTTCCTCTCCTACAATGAGCAGTTCTTC; cdr3_aa: CASSGFLSYNEQFF
d_call: TRBD1; clone_size: .; v_call: TRBV5-1; j_call: TRBJ1-1; cdr3_nt: TGCGCCAGCAGCCCCCAGGGGGCCGAGAACACTGAAGCTTTCTTT; cdr3_aa: CASSPQGAENTEAFF
d_call: TRBD1; clone_size: .; v_call: TRBV28; j_call: TRBJ1-5; cdr3_nt: TGTGCCAGCAGACCTACCGGGGCAGGGGGTAATCAGCCCCAGCATTTT; cdr3_aa: CASRPTGAGGNQPQHF
d_call: .; clone_size: once; v_call: TRBV27; j_call: TRBJ1-1; cdr3_nt: TGTGCCAGCAGTCCCCCAGGGGTTTGGAACACTGAAGCTTTCTTT; cdr3_aa: CASSPPGVWNTEAFF
d_call: .; clone_size: .; v_call: TRBV19; j_call: TRBJ2-1; cdr3_nt: TGTGCCAGTAGTTCCCCCCCACTTTATGAGCAGTTCTTC; cdr3_aa: CASSSPPLYEQFF
d_call: TRBD1; clone_size: .; v_call: TRBV19; j_call: TRBJ1-4; cdr3_nt: TGTGCCAGTAGTGCCCAGACAGGGCCTAATGAAAAACTGTTTTTT; cdr3_aa: CASSAQTGPNEKLFF
d_call: TRBD2; clone_size: .; v_call: TRBV2; j_call: TRBJ2-7; cdr3_nt: TGTGCCAGCAGGGTCGGGACTAGCTGGGACTACGAGCAGTACTTC; cdr3_aa: CASRVGTSWDYEQYF
d_call: .; clone_size: .; v_call: TRBV29-1; j_call: TRBJ2-1; cdr3_nt: TGCAGCGTTGATAAGGCAGGAAGCTCCTACAATGAGCAGTTCTTC; cdr3_aa: CSVDKAGSSYNEQFF
d_call: .; clone_size: .; v_call: TRBV7-9; j_call: TRBJ1-3; cdr3_nt: TGTGCCAGCAGCTTAGAGGTCTCTGGAAACACCATATATTTT; cdr3_aa: CASSLEVSGNTIYF
d_call: TRBD1; clone_size: .; v_call: TRBV15; j_call: TRBJ1-5; cdr3_nt: TGTGCCACCAGCAGAGAGGTAGGGGGCGCCGGCCAGCCCCAGCATTTT; cdr3_aa: CATSREVGGAGQPQHF
d_call: TRBD1; clone_size: .; v_call: TRBV27; j_call: TRBJ2-2; cdr3_nt: TGTGCCAGCAGTAGGGCAGGGGGCGCTAGTTTGGCCGGGGAGCTGTTTTTT; cdr3_aa: CASSRAGGASLAGELFF
d_call: .; clone_size: .; v_call: TRBV27; j_call: TRBJ1-5; cdr3_nt: TGTGCCAGCAGTTGGGAACATAGCAATCAGCCCCAGCATTTT; cdr3_aa: CASSWEHSNQPQHF
d_call: TRBD1; clone_size: once; v_call: TRBV2; j_call: TRBJ1-4; cdr3_nt: TGTGCCAGCAACAGAGAAGGGACAGAGAATGAAAAACTGTTTTTT; cdr3_aa: CASNREGTENEKLFF
d_call: TRBD2; clone_size: .; v_call: TRBV5-1; j_call: TRBJ2-1; cdr3_nt: TGCGCCAGCAGCTTGGGGACTAGTATCAATGAGCAGTTCTTC; cdr3_aa: CASSLGTSINEQFF
d_call: TRBD1; clone_size: .; v_call: TRBV18; j_call: TRBJ1-4; cdr3_nt: TGTGCCAGCTCACCAAGGGACAGTCCAACTAGTGAAAAACTGTTTTTT; cdr3_aa: CASSPRDSPTSEKLFF
d_call: .; clone_size: few; v_call: TRBV7-8; j_call: TRBJ2-3; cdr3_nt: TGTGCCAGCAGCCCTACCCTCATACCCCCCACAGATACGCAGTATTTT; cdr3_aa: CASSPTLIPPTDTQYF
d_call: .; clone_size: few; v_call: TRBV7-8; j_call: TRBJ1-6; cdr3_nt: TGTGCCAGCAGCCTACAAAATTCACCCCTCCACTTT; cdr3_aa: CASSLQNSPLHF
d_call: .; clone_size: .; v_call: TRBV27; j_call: TRBJ2-1; cdr3_nt: TGTGCCAGCAGTTTAAATATGGCGGGAAGGGGGCCTGAGCAGTTCTTC; cdr3_aa: CASSLNMAGRGPEQFF
d_call: TRBD1; clone_size: .; v_call: TRBV28; j_call: TRBJ2-3; cdr3_nt: TGTGCCAGCAGTTCATACCCGACAGGGTGGGGATCAGATACGCAGTATTTT; cdr3_aa: CASSSYPTGWGSDTQYF
d_call: .; clone_size: .; v_call: TRBV5-1; j_call: TRBJ1-3; cdr3_nt: TGCGCCAGCAGCTTGGGACCGCTCTCTGGAAACACCATATATTTT; cdr3_aa: CASSLGPLSGNTIYF